This entry lists 3 T cell receptor beta chains sequenced from one sample in a study of blood T cell repertoires in COVID-19. Sequenced by immunoSEQ multiplex PCR; TCRdb stores in-frame clones only, minus some. The repertoire holds approximately 290,000 clones, with more than 65% as singletons. The source material was peripheral blood. These receptors originate from a person aged 65 to 85 with COVID-19, enrolled during active disease.

This clone was seen many times. J is TRBJ2-3 and V is TRBV19, with 8 bases matching TRBD1. There are 14 residues in the CDR3. Germline values: CDR1 LNHDA, CDR2 SQIVND (reference sequence). V lost 3 bases and J lost 4; bases outside the gene matches: 3. CDR3 loop: CASSILQGADTQYF. The DNA of the CDR3 is TGTGCCAGTAGTATCTTACAGGGGGCAGATACGCAGTATTTT.

The chain links TRBV6-6 to TRBJ2-7, with a weak D call TRBD2 (7 bases). CDR3 size: 16 residues. CDR1 MNHNY and CDR2 SVGAGI come from the germline V gene (reference sequence). V was trimmed by 0 bases and J by 3 bases, leaving 15 bases between them. CDR3 nucleotide sequence: TGTGCCAGCAGTTACTCATCTGGGGGCGGGGGCTACGAGCAGTACTTC. Its protein product is CASSYSSGGGGYEQYF.

The V and J genes are TRBV5-4 and TRBJ1-1; D remains ambiguous. The CDR3 runs to 16 residues. Germline assignment: CDR1 SGHNT and CDR2 YYREEE (reference sequence). V was clipped by 4 bases and J by 0 bases, with 16 bases between them. The CDR3 coding sequence is TGTGCCAGCAGCCCGCAGGTGGGTTATATGAACACTGAAGCTTTCTTT. Its translation is CASSPQVGYMNTEAFF. The full variable domain, rest sourced from reference TRBV5-4 and TRBJ1-1, is ETGVTQSPTHLIKTRGQQVTLRCSSQSGHNTVSWYQQALGQGPQFIFQYYREEENGRGNFPPRFSGLQFPNYSSELNVNALELDDSALYLCASSPQVGYMNTEAFFGQGTRLTVV.